In this sample, the clone carrying this TCR beta chain turned up once. Its target is unknown. This sample was taken from a study of T cell responses to AZD1222 COVID-19 vaccine. Data came from immunoSEQ multiplex PCR; TCRdb stores just in-frame clones and leaves some out. Here the sample spans 110,000 to 150,000 clones, 70% to 90% being singletons. The germline gives CDR1 PRHDT, CDR2 FYEKMQ (reference sequence). The CDR3 length is 14 residues. V gave up 6 bases and J gave up 7 bases; unmatched junction bases: 7. Study conclusions and caveats: Only a handful of individuals given AZD1222 were seropositive at baseline.

The sequencing used peripheral blood, collected on day 0 of AZD1222 vaccination. This clonotype originated in an adult in good health. The chain recombines TRBV13 with TRBJ2-1; TRBD2 matches 9 bases. CDR3 sequence (DNA): TGTGCCAGCAGGCGGGGGGGGCATGTTAATGAGCAGTTCTTC. It translates to CASRRGGHVNEQFF.